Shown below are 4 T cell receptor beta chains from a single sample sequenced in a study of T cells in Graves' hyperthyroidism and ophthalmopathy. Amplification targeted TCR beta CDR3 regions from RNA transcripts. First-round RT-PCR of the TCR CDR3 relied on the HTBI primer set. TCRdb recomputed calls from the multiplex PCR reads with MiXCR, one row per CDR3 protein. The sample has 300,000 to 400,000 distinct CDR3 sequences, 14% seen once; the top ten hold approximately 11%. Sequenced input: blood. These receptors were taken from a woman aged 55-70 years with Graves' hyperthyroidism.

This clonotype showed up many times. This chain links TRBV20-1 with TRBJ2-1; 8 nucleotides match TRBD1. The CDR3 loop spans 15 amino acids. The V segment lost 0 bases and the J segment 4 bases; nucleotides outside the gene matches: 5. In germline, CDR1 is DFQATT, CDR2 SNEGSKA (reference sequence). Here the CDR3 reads CSARERQGKYNEQFF. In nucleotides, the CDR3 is TGCAGTGCTAGAGAGAGACAGGGGAAATACAATGAGCAGTTCTTC.

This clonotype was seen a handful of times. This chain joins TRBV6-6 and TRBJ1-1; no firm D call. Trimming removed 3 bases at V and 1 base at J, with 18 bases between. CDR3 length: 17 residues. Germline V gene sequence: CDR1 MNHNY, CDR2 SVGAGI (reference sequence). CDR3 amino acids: CASSYLIGANSNTEAFF. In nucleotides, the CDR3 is TGTGCCAGCAGTTATTTAATTGGAGCCAACTCGAACACTGAAGCTTTCTTT.

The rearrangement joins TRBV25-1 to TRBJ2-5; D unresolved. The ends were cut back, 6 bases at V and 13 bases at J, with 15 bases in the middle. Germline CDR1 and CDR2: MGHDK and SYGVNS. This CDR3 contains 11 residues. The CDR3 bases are TGTGCCAGCAGCCCAGGACGTGGGGTGTACTTC. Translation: CASSPGRGVYF.

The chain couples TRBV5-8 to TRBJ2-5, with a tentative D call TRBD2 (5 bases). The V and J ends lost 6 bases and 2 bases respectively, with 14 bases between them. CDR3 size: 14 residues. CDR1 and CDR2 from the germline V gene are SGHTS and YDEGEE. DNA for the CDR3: TGTGCCAGCAACCCGGACTGGCTACAAGAGACCCAGTACTTC. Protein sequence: CASNPDWLQETQYF.